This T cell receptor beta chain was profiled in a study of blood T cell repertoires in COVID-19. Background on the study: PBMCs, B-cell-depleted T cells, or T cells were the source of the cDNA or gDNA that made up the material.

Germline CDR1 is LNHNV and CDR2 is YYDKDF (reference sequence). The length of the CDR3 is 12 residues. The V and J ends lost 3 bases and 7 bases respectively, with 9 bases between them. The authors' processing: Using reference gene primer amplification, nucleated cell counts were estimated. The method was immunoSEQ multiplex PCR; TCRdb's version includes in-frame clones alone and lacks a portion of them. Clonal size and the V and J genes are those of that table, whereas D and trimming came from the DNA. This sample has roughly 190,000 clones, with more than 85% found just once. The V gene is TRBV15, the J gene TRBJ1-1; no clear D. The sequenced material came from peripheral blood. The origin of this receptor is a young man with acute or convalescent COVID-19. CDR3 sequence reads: CATSRAAGEAFF. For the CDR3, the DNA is TGTGCCACCAGCAGGGCCGCGGGTGAAGCTTTCTTT.